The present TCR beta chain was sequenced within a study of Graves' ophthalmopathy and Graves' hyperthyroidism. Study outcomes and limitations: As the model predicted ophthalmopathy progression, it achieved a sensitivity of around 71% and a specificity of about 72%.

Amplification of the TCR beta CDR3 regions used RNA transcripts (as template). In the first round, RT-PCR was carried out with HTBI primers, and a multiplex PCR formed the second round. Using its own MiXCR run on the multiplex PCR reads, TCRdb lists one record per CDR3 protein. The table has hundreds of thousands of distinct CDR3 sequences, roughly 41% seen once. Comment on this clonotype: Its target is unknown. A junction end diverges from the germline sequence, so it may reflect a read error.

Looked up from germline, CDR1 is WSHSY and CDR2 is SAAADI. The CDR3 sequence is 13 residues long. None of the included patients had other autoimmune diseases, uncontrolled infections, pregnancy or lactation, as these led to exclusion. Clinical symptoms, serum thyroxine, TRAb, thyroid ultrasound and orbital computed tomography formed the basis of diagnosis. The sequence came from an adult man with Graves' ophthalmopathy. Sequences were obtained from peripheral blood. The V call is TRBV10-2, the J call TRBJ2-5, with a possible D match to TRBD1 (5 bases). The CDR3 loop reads CAISADIQETQYF. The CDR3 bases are TGCGCCATCAGTGCGGACATCCAAGAGACCCAGTACTTC.